The 9 T cell receptor beta chains given below trace back to one sample, sequenced in a study of T cell repertoires in cytomegalovirus infection. TCRdb re-called the reads through MiXCR, storing one row per CDR3 protein. The sample consists of 250,000 to 300,000 distinct CDR3 sequences, 20% to 25% of them appearing once. Their specific antigens are unknown. The sequences come from cultured PBMCs, collected from culture after CMV antigen stimulation. The source of these receptors is a human donor in good health (CMV status not recorded). Some clones in this sample may be carry-over from other donors' samples.

The chain carries TRBV14 and TRBJ2-2; the D is unclear. Germline-derived CDR1 and CDR2 are SGHDN and FVKESK. The CDR3 extends over 14 amino acids. Trimming shortened V by 0 bases and J by 7 bases, and 9 bases separated the two germline ends. In DNA form, the CDR3 reads TGTGCCAGCAGCCAAGATTACGGTGACGGGGAGCTGTTTTTT. Translating gives CASSQDYGDGELFF.

This clonotype was seen a handful of times. The V call is TRBV28, the J call TRBJ1-2; no firm D call. Germline assignment: CDR1 MDHEN and CDR2 SYDVKM. The CDR3 length is 11 residues. The V end was cut by 5 bases, the J end by 8 bases, with 9 bases between. This chain's CDR3 is CASSLFAGYTF. The CDR3 coding sequence is TGTGCCAGCAGTCTTTTCGCCGGCTACACCTTC.

This clonotype was detected ten times or more. The CDR3 DNA reads TGTGCCAGCAGCTTAGCGCTGGGGGCGAGTCGGGGCTACACCTTC. Its translation: CASSLALGASRGYTF. This rearrangement joins TRBV7-2 to TRBJ1-2; D is possibly TRBD1 (6 bases). Per germline, CDR1 SGHTA and CDR2 FQGNSA. The CDR3 contains 15 residues. Trimming pared 0 bases from V and 8 bases from J, leaving 16 bases between.

V is TRBV19 and J is TRBJ2-2, with 8 bases that match TRBD2. CDR3 length: 15 residues. Trimming took 10 bases from V and 8 from J; bases not matched to a gene: 15. Germline V gives CDR1 LNHDA, CDR2 SQIVND (reference sequence). CDR3 sequence (DNA): TGTGCCACCTCACTGGTAGCGGGATTTTCGGGGGAGCTGTTTTTT. Amino acids: CATSLVAGFSGELFF. The whole variable domain, remainder taken from reference TRBV19 and TRBJ2-2, is DGGITQSPKYLFRKEGQNVTLSCEQNLNHDAMYWYRQDPGQGLRLIYYSQIVNDFQKGDIAEGYSVSREKKESFPLTVTSAQKNPTAFYLCATSLVAGFSGELFFGEGSRLTVL.

Regarding this clonotype: The junction departs from the called germline gene at one end, perhaps through a read error. The rearrangement joins TRBV7-9 to TRBJ2-3; D gene uncertain. The CDR3 is 14 residues long. The germline gives CDR1 SEHNR, CDR2 FQNEAQ (reference sequence). The CDR3 DNA sequence: TGTGCCAGCAGCTTAGATGCTAGTTCAGATACGCTGTATTTT. Encoded protein: CASSLDASSDTLYF.

This clonotype was seen a handful of times. The V gene is TRBV12-5, the J gene TRBJ2-1, with 10 nucleotides matching TRBD2. This CDR3 spans 15 amino acids. Germline CDR1 reads LGHNT; CDR2 reads FRNRAP. V trimming: 3 bases; J trimming: 9 bases; junction bases outside the gene matches: 8. CDR3 amino acids: CASGFGVLAGLEQFF. CDR3 sequence (DNA): TGTGCTAGTGGTTTCGGGGTACTAGCGGGACTTGAGCAGTTCTTC.

This clonotype was detected many times. The gene calls are TRBV7-8 and TRBJ1-1, with TRBD1 as a possible D gene (5 bases). CDR1 is SGHVS, CDR2 FQNEAQ, per germline. CDR3 length equals 16 residues. V was pared by 1 base and J by 0 bases, with 12 bases between. The CDR3 region has the DNA TGTGCCAGCAGCTTAGTGTCTGGGGCGGTGAACACTGAAGCTTTCTTT. Its protein is CASSLVSGAVNTEAFF. The full variable domain, completed using reference TRBV7-8 and TRBJ1-1, is GAGVSQSPRYKVAKRGQDVALRCDPISGHVSLFWYQQALGQGPEFLTYFQNEAQLDKSGLPSDRFFAERPEGSVSTLKIQRTQQEDSAVYLCASSLVSGAVNTEAFFGQGTRLTVV.

Of note for this clonotype: One junction end disagrees with the germline gene, perhaps due to a read error. The rearrangement joins TRBV6-2 or TRBV6-3 to TRBJ2-5; D is ambiguous. The CDR3 is made up of 12 amino acids. Germline V gene data show CDR1 as MNHEY and CDR2 as SVGEGT. The CDR3 region is CASSYQDAGRDF. The CDR3, as DNA: TGTGCCAGCAGTTACCAGGACGCCGGCCGTGACTTC.

The table lists this clonotype with a few counts. The chain couples TRBV12-3 or TRBV12-4 to TRBJ2-7; 11 bases align to TRBD1. This CDR3 has 16 amino acids. Germline trimming cut 1 base from V and 3 bases from J; bases unmatched to any gene: 5. The CDR3, as DNA: TGTGCCAGCAGTTTAGTAACGGGGACAGGGGGCTACGAGCAGTACTTC. Translation: CASSLVTGTGGYEQYF.